This passage covers 30 T cell receptor beta chains from one sample sequenced in a study of blood T cell repertoires in COVID-19. The protocol was immunoSEQ multiplex PCR, while the TCRdb copy is restricted to in-frame clones and leaves out a portion. The table lists 30,000 to 40,000 clones, about three quarters of them singletons. The sequenced sample consisted of peripheral blood. Source of these receptors: a man in his 70s with COVID-19, enrolled during active disease.

This clone was seen ten or more times. The gene calls are TRBV14 and TRBJ2-2; D perhaps matches TRBD1 (6 bases). The CDR3 length is 16 residues. V gave up 1 base and J gave up 0 bases, with 9 bases separating them. Germline V gives CDR1 SGHDN, CDR2 FVKESK. The CDR3 loop is CASSQVAGANTGELFF. The CDR3 bases are TGTGCCAGCAGCCAAGTGGCAGGGGCGAACACCGGGGAGCTGTTTTTT.

V is TRBV19 and J is TRBJ1-5; 7 nucleotides match TRBD1. The CDR3 has 14 residues. CDR1 is LNHDA, CDR2 SQIVND, per germline (reference sequence). V shed 7 bases, J shed 2 bases, and the junction held 5 bases outside the gene matches. The CDR3 spells CASMVTGGNQPQHF. The CDR3 region has the DNA TGTGCCAGTATGGTAACAGGGGGCAATCAGCCCCAGCATTTT.

This clone was seen just once. The chain has TRBV24-1 and TRBJ2-3; tentative D call: TRBD1 (6 bases). The CDR3 has 16 amino acids. V lost 3 bases, J lost 0 bases, and 12 bases lay in between. Per the germline V gene, CDR1 is KGHDR and CDR2 is SFDVKD. DNA of the CDR3: TGTGCCACCAGTGATGGGGACATCACTAGCACAGATACGCAGTATTTT. It is translated as CATSDGDITSTDTQYF.

The genes are TRBV5-1 and TRBJ2-7; D gene unclear. V was trimmed by 4 bases and J by 3 bases, leaving 14 bases between them. Germline V gives CDR1 SGHRS, CDR2 YFSETQ. This CDR3 comprises 14 residues. This CDR3 is CASSPVSSLYEQYF. The CDR3 coding sequence is TGCGCCAGCAGCCCGGTTAGCTCCCTCTACGAGCAGTACTTC.

This clone was observed a handful of times. V and J are TRBV10-1 and TRBJ2-2; no clear D. Germline V gene sequence: CDR1 WNHNN, CDR2 SYGVQD (reference sequence). Trimming stripped 2 bases from V and 7 bases from J, with 8 bases between. The CDR3 loop spans 13 amino acids. The CDR3: CASSEAPYGELFF. Written as DNA, the CDR3 is TGCGCCAGCAGTGAGGCTCCCTACGGGGAGCTGTTTTTT.

V and J are TRBV7-2 and TRBJ2-3, with a weak D call TRBD2 (7 bases). The CDR3 consists of 14 residues. Trimming left V 8 bases short and J 2 bases short, with 14 bases between. Germline values: CDR1 SGHTA, CDR2 FQGNSA. CDR3 in amino acids: CASPRGGSTDTQYF. The CDR3 nucleotides read TGTGCCAGCCCTCGCGGGGGCTCCACAGATACGCAGTATTTT.

The CDR3, as DNA: TGTGCCAGCGGGCAGGCAGTCATGAACACTGAAGCTTTCTTT. This encodes CASGQAVMNTEAFF. This chain connects TRBV7-8 to TRBJ1-1; D uncertain. The CDR3 is made up of 14 amino acids. CDR1 and CDR2 (germline): SGHVS, FQNEAQ. Trimming cost V 8 bases and J 0 bases, with 13 bases left between them.

This chain uses TRBV5-1 with TRBJ2-1, with a tentative D call TRBD1 (6 bases). Deletions cut 2 bases from V and 7 bases from J, with 16 bases between. CDR3 size: 15 residues. Germline CDR1 reads SGHRS; CDR2 reads YFSETQ. In nucleotides, the CDR3 is TGCGCCAGCAGCTTCCGCGCTGGGCAGGGGAATGAGCAGTTCTTC. It translates to CASSFRAGQGNEQFF.

The chain is built from TRBV7-9 and TRBJ2-7; possibly TRBD2 for D (5 bases). V was trimmed by 2 bases and J by 2 bases, leaving 10 bases between them. The CDR3 runs to 14 residues. Germline CDR1 SEHNR, CDR2 FQNEAQ (reference sequence). This CDR3 reads CASSLPGRPYEQYF. DNA of the CDR3: TGTGCCAGCAGCTTACCGGGGAGACCCTACGAGCAGTACTTC.

This clone has a handful of counts. CDR3 nucleotide sequence: TGTGCCAGCAGCCAAGAATCGCGGAACACCATATATTTT. It specifies CASSQESRNTIYF. The chain couples TRBV4-2 to TRBJ1-3, with no clear D. This CDR3 comprises 13 residues. V was trimmed by 0 bases and J by 7 bases, leaving 7 bases between them. CDR1 and CDR2 (germline): LGHNA, YNFKEQ.

The V and J genes are TRBV5-1 and TRBJ2-3; 7 nucleotides align to TRBD2. CDR3 length: 17 residues. Trimming at V came to 4 bases and at J to 4 bases, leaving 15 bases not matched to a gene. Germline V gene sequence: CDR1 SGHRS, CDR2 YFSETQ. CDR3 DNA sequence: TGCGCCAGCAGCGGCGGGAGAGTTTTGTTAGCGGCAGATACGCAGTATTTT. Its translation: CASSGGRVLLAADTQYF.

The chain recombines TRBV30 with TRBJ2-2; D remains unclear. Trimming stripped 2 bases from V and 2 bases from J, with 6 bases between. This CDR3 has 13 residues. The germline V gene encodes CDR1 GTSNPN and CDR2 SVGIG (reference sequence). The CDR3 DNA is TGTGCCTGGAGTCCACACAACACCGGGGAGCTGTTTTTT. Translated: CAWSPHNTGELFF.

CDR3 sequence: CATRLTGGETGELFF. The CDR3 DNA reads as TGTGCCACCAGGTTGACAGGGGGGGAAACCGGGGAGCTGTTTTTT. This chain links TRBV24-1 with TRBJ2-2, with 9 bases matching TRBD1. With 7 bases clipped from V and 5 bases from J, the junction kept 7 bases outside the gene matches. CDR1 and CDR2 (germline): KGHDR, SFDVKD. The CDR3 has 15 residues.

This clone was observed a handful of times. The V and J genes are TRBV19 and TRBJ1-1, with D possibly TRBD1 on 5 matching bases. Deletions cut 3 bases from V and 4 bases from J, with 9 bases between. CDR1 LNHDA and CDR2 SQIVND come from the germline V gene (reference sequence). The CDR3 is made up of 13 amino acids. DNA of the CDR3: TGTGCCAGTAGTATTGACAGCCGCACTGAAGCTTTCTTT. Protein product: CASSIDSRTEAFF.

The chain uses TRBV15 and TRBJ2-1; 11 bases align to TRBD2. The junction had 7 bases not matched to a gene; V was cut back by 5 bases and J by 4 bases. This CDR3 contains 16 residues. Germline assignment: CDR1 LNHNV and CDR2 YYDKDF (reference sequence). For the CDR3, the DNA is TGTGCCACCAGCCCGGGACTAGCGGACTATTACAATGAGCAGTTCTTC. This encodes CATSPGLADYYNEQFF.

This clone qualifies as medium-sized. The chain joins TRBV5-1 to TRBJ2-2; 7 bases agree with TRBD1. Germline V gene sequence: CDR1 SGHRS, CDR2 YFSETQ. Unmatched junction bases numbered 7, after V lost 4 bases and J lost 7 bases. The CDR3 consists of 14 residues. In DNA, the CDR3 is TGCGCCAGCAGCCTCGGGACAGTCGGCGGGGAGCTGTTTTTT. It translates to CASSLGTVGGELFF.

CDR3 sequence reads: CASSPTGSGNTIYF. Here the CDR3 DNA reads TGTGCCAGTAGTCCGACAGGCTCTGGAAACACCATATATTTT. The chain employs TRBV19 and TRBJ1-3; possible D gene TRBD1, 6 bases. Germline V gives CDR1 LNHDA, CDR2 SQIVND (reference sequence). The CDR3 covers 14 residues. Trimming removed 5 bases at V and 0 bases at J, with 8 bases between.

The V and J genes are TRBV7-3 and TRBJ2-3, with TRBD2 as a possible D gene (5 bases). The CDR3 is made up of 13 amino acids. Looked up from germline, CDR1 is SGHTA and CDR2 is FQGTGA. V lost 5 bases and J lost 5, with 11 bases in between. This CDR3 reads CASSPRDRDTQYF. DNA of the CDR3: TGTGCCAGCAGCCCCCGGGATCGAGATACGCAGTATTTT.

This clone showed up just a few times. This rearrangement joins TRBV4-3 to TRBJ1-5, with a tentative D call TRBD1 (5 bases). V was shortened by 1 base and J by 7 bases, with 14 bases between the two germline ends. CDR1 and CDR2 from the germline V gene are LGHNA and YSLEER. This CDR3 has 15 residues. CDR3 DNA: TGCGCCAGCAGCCAAGGATGGCGGGGGGGGCAGCCCCAGCATTTT. This encodes CASSQGWRGGQPQHF.

The V and J genes are TRBV19 and TRBJ1-2; 7 bases are a match to TRBD1. After removal of 4 bases from V and 7 bases from J, the junction contained 6 bases not matched to a gene. The length of the CDR3 is 13 residues. Germline loops: CDR1 LNHDA, CDR2 SQIVND (reference sequence). The chain's CDR3 is CASSTDRVRGYTF. Here the CDR3 DNA reads TGTGCCAGTAGTACCGACAGGGTTCGTGGCTACACCTTC. Variable domain in full (rest from reference TRBV19 and TRBJ1-2): DGGITQSPKYLFRKEGQNVTLSCEQNLNHDAMYWYRQDPGQGLRLIYYSQIVNDFQKGDIAEGYSVSREKKESFPLTVTSAQKNPTAFYLCASSTDRVRGYTFGSGTRLTVV.

CDR3 region: CASKTSSGLYGYTF. The DNA of the CDR3 is TGTGCCAGTAAAACCAGCAGCGGCCTCTATGGCTACACCTTC. V gene TRBV19 combines with J gene TRBJ1-2; D gene uncertain. Germline V gene data show CDR1 as LNHDA and CDR2 as SQIVND (reference sequence). The CDR3 loop spans 14 amino acids. The V gene lost 7 bases and the J gene lost 4 bases, with 16 bases spanning the gap.

This chain uses TRBV11-3 with TRBJ2-7, with a tentative D call TRBD1 (6 bases). Germline CDR1 SGHNT, CDR2 YENEEA. This CDR3 has 14 residues. The germline V and J ends were trimmed by 4 bases and 2 bases, with 12 bases remaining between them. CDR3 nucleotides: TGTGCCAGCAGCTCAGGACAGTCCGCCTACGAGCAGTACTTC. It encodes CASSSGQSAYEQYF. Filled out from reference TRBV11-3 and TRBJ2-7, the complete variable domain reads EAGVVQSPRYKIIEKKQPVAFWCNPISGHNTLYWYLQNLGQGPELLIRYENEEAVDDSQLPKDRFSAERLKGVDSTLKIQPAELGDSAVYLCASSSGQSAYEQYFGPGTRLTVT.

This chain joins TRBV5-1 and TRBJ2-3, with TRBD1 identical over 9 bases. The CDR3 is 15 residues long. Germline CDR1 and CDR2: SGHRS and YFSETQ. J gave up 9 bases and V 4 bases, and 12 bases lay outside the gene matches. The CDR3, as DNA: TGCGCCAGCAGCCCCCCCGAGACAGGACAGGGGACGCAGTATTTT. It encodes CASSPPETGQGTQYF.

The chain employs TRBV10-3 and TRBJ1-1; D not certain. Germline-derived CDR1 and CDR2 are ENHRY and SYGVKD. Trimming stripped 6 bases from V and 1 base from J, with 15 bases between. The CDR3 extends over 15 amino acids. The chain's CDR3 is CAISLRGPTNTEAFF. The CDR3, as DNA: TGTGCCATCAGCCTCCGCGGGCCCACGAACACTGAAGCTTTCTTT.

J is TRBJ1-1 and V is TRBV12-3 or TRBV12-4; D might be TRBD1 (6 bases). Deletions cut 1 base from V and 10 bases from J, with 10 bases between. This CDR3 contains 12 residues. The CDR3 region is CASSLDRVGAFF. The CDR3 coding sequence is TGTGCCAGCAGTTTAGACAGGGTGGGAGCTTTCTTT.

The chain joins TRBV11-3 to TRBJ2-7, with 12 bases fitting TRBD1. J lost 7 bases, V lost 0 bases, and 10 bases had no gene match. Germline V CDR1 and CDR2: SGHNT, YENEEA. The length of the CDR3 is 17 residues. The CDR3 here is CASSLDEGDRGLREQYF. The CDR3 nucleotides read TGTGCCAGCAGCTTAGATGAGGGGGACAGGGGGCTTCGGGAGCAGTACTTC.

This rearrangement joins TRBV7-9 to TRBJ2-7, with unresolved D. The CDR3 sequence is 14 residues long. Trimming stripped 3 bases from V and 3 bases from J, with 12 bases between. Germline loops: CDR1 SEHNR, CDR2 FQNEAQ (reference sequence). For the CDR3, the DNA is TGTGCCAGCAGCTTTCCACGGCGAGGCTACGAGCAGTACTTC. This translates into CASSFPRRGYEQYF. Combining the CDR3 with reference TRBV7-9 and TRBJ2-7 gives the whole variable domain DTGVSQNPRHKITKRGQNVTFRCDPISEHNRLYWYRQTLGQGPEFLTYFQNEAQLEKSRLLSDRFSAERPKGSFSTLEIQRTEQGDSAMYLCASSFPRRGYEQYFGPGTRLTVT.

The chain combines TRBV27 with TRBJ1-3, with D perhaps TRBD1 (6 bases). This CDR3 spans 17 amino acids. CDR1 is MNHEY and CDR2 is SMNVEV in the germline V gene (reference sequence). V lost 3 bases to trimming and J lost 0 bases, with 15 bases between them. The CDR3 loop reads CASSLGAGRSSGNTIYF. CDR3 sequence (DNA): TGTGCCAGCAGTTTGGGGGCAGGACGTTCCTCTGGAAACACCATATATTTT.

This chain links TRBV7-6 with TRBJ2-2, with 7 positions matching TRBD1. The V segment lost 6 bases and the J segment 5 bases; nucleotides outside the gene matches: 15. Germline assignment: CDR1 SGHVS and CDR2 FNYEAQ. The CDR3 runs 17 residues. CDR3 protein: CASRPTRAGGETGELFF. In nucleotides, the CDR3 is TGTGCCAGCAGACCTACCCGGGCAGGGGGAGAAACCGGGGAGCTGTTTTTT.

The chain combines TRBV28 with TRBJ2-1; possibly TRBD2 for D (7 bases). CDR3 size: 16 residues. Trimming removed 2 bases at V and 3 bases at J, with 14 bases between. Germline V gene sequence: CDR1 MDHEN, CDR2 SYDVKM. CDR3 sequence (DNA): TGTGCCAGCAGTTTAATGCGGGGGCCCGACTACAATGAGCAGTTCTTC. This codes for CASSLMRGPDYNEQFF.